A single T cell receptor beta chain is shown here with its context. Its antigen is not known. The sample is drawn from a study of blood T cells in healthy people across ages. A second PCR, run for about 6 to 11 cycles, used a sample-barcoded 5' primer plus a J-beta primer mix. TCRdb independently ran MiXCR on the 5' RACE reads; one entry per CDR3 protein. Of approximately 600,000 distinct CDR3 sequences detected, roughly 53% appear once; the ten largest clones hold 35% to 40%. The V gene's germline CDR1 is MNHEY and CDR2 SVGEGT. The CDR3 loop spans 17 amino acids. Study-wide results and limits: As age increased, TCR beta diversity per million T cells fell in a roughly linear fashion.

The chain has TRBV6-2 or TRBV6-3 and TRBJ2-7; TRBD2 aligns across 13 bases. Judging by the DNA end, TRBJ2-5 fits better; the J call may be wrong. The clonotype comes from a man in his fifties or sixties in good health. Material for sequencing was blood. The CDR3 DNA reads as TGTGCCAGCAGTTACTCGGGGACTAGCGGGGATCAAGAGACCCAGTACTTC. Encoded protein: CASSYSGTSGDQETQYF.